One sample yielded the 9 T cell receptor beta chains listed below, sequenced in a study of T cell changes during pregnancy in multiple sclerosis. Sequencing used immunoSEQ multiplex PCR; TCRdb keeps in-frame clones, though not all of them. The profile shows approximately 49,000 clones, around 94% of them singletons. The specimen was CD4+ T cells from peripheral blood mononuclear cells, collected in the second trimester of pregnancy. Receptors were obtained from a female donor in good health, enrolled as a control in a pregnancy study.

The rearrangement links TRBV30 to TRBJ2-1; D not certain. The CDR3 is 14 residues long. Germline V lookup: CDR1 GTSNPN, CDR2 SVGIG (reference sequence). Trimming stripped 4 bases from V and 7 bases from J, with 17 bases between. The CDR3 protein is CAWMVLYNPNEQFF. The CDR3 region has the DNA TGTGCCTGGATGGTACTATACAATCCAAATGAGCAGTTCTTC. Drawing the rest from reference TRBV30 and TRBJ2-1, the complete variable domain is SQTIHQWPATLVQPVGSPLSLECTVEGTSNPNLYWYRQAAGRGLQLLFYSVGIGQISSEVPQNLSASRPQDRQFILSSKKLLLSDSGFYLCAWMVLYNPNEQFFGPGTRLTVL.

V usage is TRBV28 and J usage is TRBJ1-2; the D gene is possibly TRBD1 (6 bases). CDR1 is MDHEN and CDR2 is SYDVKM in the germline V gene. Trimming removed 3 bases at V and 2 bases at J, with 10 bases between. The CDR3 consists of 14 residues. Written as DNA, the CDR3 is TGTGCCAGCAGTTTCTATGGGGGCAACTATGGCTACACCTTC. Translated: CASSFYGGNYGYTF.

V usage is TRBV2 and J usage is TRBJ2-7; 11 nucleotides line up with TRBD2. Germline V CDR1 and CDR2: SNHLY, FYNNEI. This CDR3 has 13 amino acids. V shed 7 bases, J shed 6 bases, and the junction held 5 bases outside the gene matches. The CDR3 reads CASIQLAGAEQYF. Here the CDR3 DNA reads TGTGCCAGCATTCAACTAGCGGGAGCCGAGCAGTACTTC. The whole variable domain, filled in from reference TRBV2 and TRBJ2-7, reads EPEVTQTPSHQVTQMGQEVILRCVPISNHLYFYWYRQILGQKVEFLVSFYNNEISEKSEIFDDQFSVERPDGSNFTLKIRSTKLEDSAMYFCASIQLAGAEQYFGPGTRLTVT.

This clone was seen more than once but under ten times. The genes are TRBV28 and TRBJ2-7, with 7 bases fitting TRBD1. The germline V gene encodes CDR1 MDHEN and CDR2 SYDVKM. The CDR3 contains 14 residues. Trimming took 5 bases from V and 4 from J; bases not matched to a gene: 8. CDR3 protein: CASSPGTAPYEQYF. CDR3 nucleotide sequence: TGTGCCAGCAGTCCCGGGACAGCTCCATACGAGCAGTACTTC.

The chain carries TRBV10-3 and TRBJ2-7; D is ambiguous. The CDR3 runs 12 residues. Germline values: CDR1 ENHRY, CDR2 SYGVKD. Trimming cost V 4 bases and J 4 bases, with 8 bases left between them. CDR3 in amino acids: CAISAEIYEQYF. DNA of the CDR3: TGTGCCATCAGTGCTGAGATTTACGAGCAGTACTTC.

J is TRBJ2-5 and V is TRBV5-1, with TRBD2 identical over 12 bases. V was clipped by 4 bases and J by 5 bases; unmatched bases: 15. Germline CDR1 and CDR2: SGHRS and YFSETQ. CDR3 length: 18 amino acids. CDR3 region: CASSRLTLAGGAKETQYF. CDR3 nucleotide sequence: TGCGCCAGCAGCCGTTTGACACTAGCGGGAGGCGCCAAGGAGACCCAGTACTTC.

This chain links TRBV6-5 with TRBJ2-1; weak D call: TRBD2 (6 bases). There are 15 residues in the CDR3. With 2 bases removed from V and 0 bases from J, the gap between germline ends came to 8 bases. CDR1 and CDR2 (germline): MNHEY, SVGAGI. CDR3 sequence (DNA): TGTGCCAGCAGTTACAGCGGGTCCTCCTACAATGAGCAGTTCTTC. This sequence encodes CASSYSGSSYNEQFF.

The chain has TRBV27 and TRBJ2-2; TRBD2 might be the D (5 bases). Germline V gene data show CDR1 as MNHEY and CDR2 as SMNVEV (reference sequence). The CDR3 is made up of 16 amino acids. The germline V and J ends were trimmed by 3 bases and 10 bases, with 21 bases remaining between them. CDR3 region: CASSLDRLSAGVELFF. The CDR3 DNA follows: TGTGCCAGCAGTTTGGACCGACTTAGCGCCGGGGTGGAGCTGTTTTTT.

The rearrangement links TRBV7-2 to TRBJ2-7, with 8 bases lining up with TRBD2. V shed 2 bases, J shed 4 bases, and the junction held 7 bases outside the gene matches. This CDR3 contains 15 residues. Germline V gives CDR1 SGHTA, CDR2 FQGNSA. DNA of the CDR3: TGTGCCAGCAGCTTACAAGGGTTAGCGGGATACGAGCAGTACTTC. This codes for CASSLQGLAGYEQYF.